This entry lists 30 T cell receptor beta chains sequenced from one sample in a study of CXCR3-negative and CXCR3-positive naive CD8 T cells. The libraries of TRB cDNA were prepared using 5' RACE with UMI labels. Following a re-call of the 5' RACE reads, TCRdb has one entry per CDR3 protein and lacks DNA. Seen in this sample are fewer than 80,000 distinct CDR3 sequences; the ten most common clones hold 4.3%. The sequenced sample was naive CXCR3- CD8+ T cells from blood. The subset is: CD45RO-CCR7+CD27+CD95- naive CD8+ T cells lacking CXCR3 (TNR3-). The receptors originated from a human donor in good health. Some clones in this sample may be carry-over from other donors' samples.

CDR3 amino acids: CSARDAPTGGATQYF. This chain joins TRBV20-1 and TRBJ2-5; TCRdb designates TRBD2, a call that cannot be tested without DNA. The CDR3 loop spans 15 amino acids. From germline, CDR1 is DFQATT and CDR2 SNEGSKA (reference sequence).

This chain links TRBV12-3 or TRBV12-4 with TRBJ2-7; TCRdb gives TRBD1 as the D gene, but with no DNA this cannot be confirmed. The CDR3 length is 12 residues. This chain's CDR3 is CASSAQGYEQYF.

CDR3 in amino acids: CSVDVPNSYNEQFF. This chain connects TRBV29-1 to TRBJ2-1; the D gene TCRdb calls, TRBD1, cannot be checked with no DNA. The CDR3 loop spans 14 amino acids. The germline CDR1 and CDR2 sequences are SQVTM and ANQGSEA.

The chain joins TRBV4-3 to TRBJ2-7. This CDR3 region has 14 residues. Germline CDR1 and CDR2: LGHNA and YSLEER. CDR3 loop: CASSPAGAPYEQYF.

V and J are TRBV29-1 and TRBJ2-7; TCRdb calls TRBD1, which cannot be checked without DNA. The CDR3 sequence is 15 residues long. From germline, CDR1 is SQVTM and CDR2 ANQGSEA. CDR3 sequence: CSVEGTGSGTYEKYF.

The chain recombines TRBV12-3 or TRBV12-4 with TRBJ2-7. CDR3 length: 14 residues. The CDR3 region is CASSLGGTIYEQYF.

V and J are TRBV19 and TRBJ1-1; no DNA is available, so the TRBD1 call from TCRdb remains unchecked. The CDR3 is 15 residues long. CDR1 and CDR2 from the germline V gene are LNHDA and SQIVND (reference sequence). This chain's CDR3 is CASSLDPRGNTEAFF.

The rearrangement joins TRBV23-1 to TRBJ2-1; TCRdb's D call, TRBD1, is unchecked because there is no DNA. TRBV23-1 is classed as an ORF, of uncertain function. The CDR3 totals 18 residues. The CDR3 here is CASSHVESRTPKSTEQFF.

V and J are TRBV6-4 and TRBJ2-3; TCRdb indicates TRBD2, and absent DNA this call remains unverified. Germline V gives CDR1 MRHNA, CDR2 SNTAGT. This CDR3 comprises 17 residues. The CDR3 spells CASSDSGLAGGRDTQYF.

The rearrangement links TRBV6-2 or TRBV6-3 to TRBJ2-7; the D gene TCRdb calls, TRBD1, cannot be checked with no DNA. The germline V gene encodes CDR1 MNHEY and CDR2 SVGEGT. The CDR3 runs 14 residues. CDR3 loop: CASSYSPPGNEQYF.

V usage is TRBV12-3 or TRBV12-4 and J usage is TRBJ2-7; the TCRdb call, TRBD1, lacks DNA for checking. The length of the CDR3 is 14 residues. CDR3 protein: CASSPRQGTYEQYF.

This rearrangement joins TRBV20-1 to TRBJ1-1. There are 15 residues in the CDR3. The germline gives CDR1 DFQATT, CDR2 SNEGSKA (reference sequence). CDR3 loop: CSARDPKTPYTEAFF.

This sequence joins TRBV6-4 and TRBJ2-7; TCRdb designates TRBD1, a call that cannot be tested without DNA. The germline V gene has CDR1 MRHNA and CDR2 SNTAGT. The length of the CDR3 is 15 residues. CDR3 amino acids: CASSLTAGDSYEQYF.

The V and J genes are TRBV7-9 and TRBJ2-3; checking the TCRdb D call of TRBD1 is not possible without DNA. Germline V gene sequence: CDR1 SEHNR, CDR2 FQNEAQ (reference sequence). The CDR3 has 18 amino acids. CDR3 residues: CASSLALDRGPSTDTQYF.

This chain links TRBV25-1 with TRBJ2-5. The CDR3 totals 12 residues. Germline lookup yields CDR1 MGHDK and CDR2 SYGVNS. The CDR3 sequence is CASSEARETQYF.

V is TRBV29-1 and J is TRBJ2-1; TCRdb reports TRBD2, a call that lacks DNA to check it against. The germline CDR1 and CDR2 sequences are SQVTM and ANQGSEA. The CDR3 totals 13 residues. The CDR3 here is CSVPTADYNEQFF.

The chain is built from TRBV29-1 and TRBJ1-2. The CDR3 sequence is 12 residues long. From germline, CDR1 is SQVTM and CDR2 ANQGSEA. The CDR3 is CSVEIQNYGYTF.

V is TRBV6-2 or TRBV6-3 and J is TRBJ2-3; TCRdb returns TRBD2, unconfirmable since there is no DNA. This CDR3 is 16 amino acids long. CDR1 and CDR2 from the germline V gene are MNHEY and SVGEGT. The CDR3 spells CASSTNSGGASDTQYF.

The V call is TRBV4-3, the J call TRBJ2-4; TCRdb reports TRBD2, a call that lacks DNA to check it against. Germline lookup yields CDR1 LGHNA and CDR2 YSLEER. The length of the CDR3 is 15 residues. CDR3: CASSQLAGEGNIQYF.

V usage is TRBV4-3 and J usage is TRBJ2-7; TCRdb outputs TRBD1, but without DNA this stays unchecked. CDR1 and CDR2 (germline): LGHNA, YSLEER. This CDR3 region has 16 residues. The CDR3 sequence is CASSQATGASSYEQYF.

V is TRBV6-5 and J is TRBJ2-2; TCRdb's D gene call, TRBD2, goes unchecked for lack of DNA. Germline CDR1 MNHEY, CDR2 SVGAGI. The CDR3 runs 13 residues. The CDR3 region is CASSDQGPRELFF.

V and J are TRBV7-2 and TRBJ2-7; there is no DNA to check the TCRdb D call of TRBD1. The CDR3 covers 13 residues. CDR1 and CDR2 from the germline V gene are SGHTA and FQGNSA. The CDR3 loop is CASSLTGTHEQYF.

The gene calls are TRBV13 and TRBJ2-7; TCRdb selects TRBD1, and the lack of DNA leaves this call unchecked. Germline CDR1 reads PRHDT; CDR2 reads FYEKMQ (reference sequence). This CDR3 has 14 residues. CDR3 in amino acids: CASRLRGNSYEQYF.

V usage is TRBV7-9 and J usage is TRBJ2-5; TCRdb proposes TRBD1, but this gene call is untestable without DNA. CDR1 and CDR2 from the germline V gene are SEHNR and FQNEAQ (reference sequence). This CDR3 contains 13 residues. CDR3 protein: CASSPDSQETQYF.

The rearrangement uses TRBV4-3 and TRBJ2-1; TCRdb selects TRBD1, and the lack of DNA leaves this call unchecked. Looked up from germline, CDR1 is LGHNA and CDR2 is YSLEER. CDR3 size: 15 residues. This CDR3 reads CASSQDDQGWSEQFF.

This CDR3 reads CASSYSGPETQYF. The chain uses TRBV6-2 or TRBV6-3 and TRBJ2-5; absent DNA, TCRdb's TRBD2 call cannot be checked. The CDR3 length is 13 residues. Germline CDR1 MNHEY, CDR2 SVGEGT.

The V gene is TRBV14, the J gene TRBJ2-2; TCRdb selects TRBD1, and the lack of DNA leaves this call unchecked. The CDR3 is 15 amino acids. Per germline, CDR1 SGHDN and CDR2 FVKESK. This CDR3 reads CASSQARSNTGELFF.

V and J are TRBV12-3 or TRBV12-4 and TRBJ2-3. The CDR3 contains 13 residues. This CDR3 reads CASSRLATDTQYF.

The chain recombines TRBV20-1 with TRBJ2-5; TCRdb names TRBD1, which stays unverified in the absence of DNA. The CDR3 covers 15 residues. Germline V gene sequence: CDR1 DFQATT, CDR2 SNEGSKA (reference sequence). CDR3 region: CSAPPGTVTSETQYF.

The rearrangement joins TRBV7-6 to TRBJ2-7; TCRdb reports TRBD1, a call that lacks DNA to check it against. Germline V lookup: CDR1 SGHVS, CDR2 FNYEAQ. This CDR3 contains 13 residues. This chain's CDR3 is CASSRQGAYEQYF.